These 9 T cell receptor beta chains came from one sample sequenced in a study of T-cell memory formation after mild COVID-19. From the 5' RACE reads, TCRdb called clonotypes with MiXCR, one entry per CDR3 protein. In the table there are about 440,000 distinct CDR3 sequences, around 19% of which are singletons. The sample comprised PBMCs or a T cell subset sorted from them (not recorded which). These receptors all come from an adult woman who had mild COVID-19 (a few samples of this study predate the infection). Cell type and time point are not known.

There are a few counts of this clonotype. The V and J genes are TRBV24-1 and TRBJ2-3; D may be TRBD1 (6 bases). CDR3 length: 16 residues. V lost 0 bases and J 4 bases, leaving 13 bases between the germline ends. Germline values: CDR1 KGHDR, CDR2 SFDVKD. In DNA, the CDR3 is TGTGCCACCAGTGATTTGTCAGGGGATCACCCAGATACGCAGTATTTT. The encoded protein is CATSDLSGDHPDTQYF.

The chain combines TRBV14 with TRBJ2-1; no reliable D call. Per the germline V gene, CDR1 is SGHDN and CDR2 is FVKESK. Trimming took off 4 bases at V and 5 bases at J, with 9 bases between the two ends. The CDR3 totals 13 residues. CDR3 region: CASSPMPHNEQFF. CDR3 DNA: TGTGCCAGCAGCCCAATGCCCCACAATGAGCAGTTCTTC.

This clonotype was seen only a few times. The chain is built from TRBV6-2 or TRBV6-3 and TRBJ2-7; 9 nucleotides agree with TRBD2. Trimming cost V 6 bases and J 4 bases; bases outside gene matches: 7. The CDR3 sequence is 14 residues long. Germline assignment: CDR1 MNHEY and CDR2 SVGEGT. CDR3 amino acids: CASSLAGPMYEQYF. Here the CDR3 DNA reads TGTGCCAGCAGCCTAGCGGGACCAATGTACGAGCAGTACTTC.

This clonotype has a count of ten or more. This chain joins TRBV3-1 and TRBJ1-2; 7 positions agree with TRBD1. The V gene end was trimmed by 4 bases and the J gene end by 0 bases; junction bases not matched to a gene: 5. The germline CDR1 and CDR2 sequences are LGHDT and YNNKEL (reference sequence). The CDR3 consists of 15 residues. The CDR3 DNA sequence: TGTGCCAGCAGCCGCGGACAGGCAGCTAACTATGGCTACACCTTC. It specifies CASSRGQAANYGYTF.

The genes are TRBV6-5 and TRBJ2-2; no firm D call. CDR1 and CDR2 from the germline V gene are MNHEY and SVGAGI. The CDR3 consists of 12 residues. V shed 8 bases and J shed 2 bases, with 6 bases lying between them. For the CDR3, the DNA is TGTGCCAGCGGGTATAACACCGGGGAGCTGTTTTTT. Its protein is CASGYNTGELFF.

The chain is built from TRBV5-6 and TRBJ1-1; unclear D gene. This CDR3 spans 15 amino acids. V was shortened by 0 bases and J by 1 base, with 10 bases between the two germline ends. Germline assignment: CDR1 SGHDT and CDR2 YYEEEE. The CDR3 here is CASSLGGYSNTEAFF. In DNA, the CDR3 is TGTGCCAGCAGCTTGGGCGGATATTCGAACACTGAAGCTTTCTTT.

J is TRBJ1-1 and V is TRBV27; D might be TRBD1 (5 bases). This CDR3 contains 13 residues. With 8 bases removed from V and 4 bases from J, the gap between germline ends came to 14 bases. Germline V CDR1 and CDR2: MNHEY, SMNVEV (reference sequence). This CDR3 is CASGNQGRTEAFF. CDR3 DNA sequence: TGTGCCAGCGGGAACCAGGGTCGCACTGAAGCTTTCTTT.

The rearrangement joins TRBV20-1 to TRBJ2-7, with a weak D call TRBD1 (5 bases). Germline V gene lookup returns CDR1 DFQATT and CDR2 SNEGSKA (reference sequence). The V and J ends lost 6 bases and 0 bases respectively, with 15 bases between them. This CDR3 region has 14 residues. CDR3 DNA sequence: TGCAGTGCCCGATCCAGGGTACGCTCCTACGAGCAGTACTTC. Protein product: CSARSRVRSYEQYF.

The V gene is TRBV9, the J gene TRBJ2-7; 8 bases fit TRBD1. CDR1 and CDR2 (germline): SGDLS, YYNGEE. V dropped 5 bases and J dropped 3; count of bases not matched to a gene: 7. The CDR3 spans 14 residues. The CDR3 DNA reads as TGTGCCAGCAGTGCAGACAGGGGAGGCTACGAGCAGTACTTC. Translated: CASSADRGGYEQYF.